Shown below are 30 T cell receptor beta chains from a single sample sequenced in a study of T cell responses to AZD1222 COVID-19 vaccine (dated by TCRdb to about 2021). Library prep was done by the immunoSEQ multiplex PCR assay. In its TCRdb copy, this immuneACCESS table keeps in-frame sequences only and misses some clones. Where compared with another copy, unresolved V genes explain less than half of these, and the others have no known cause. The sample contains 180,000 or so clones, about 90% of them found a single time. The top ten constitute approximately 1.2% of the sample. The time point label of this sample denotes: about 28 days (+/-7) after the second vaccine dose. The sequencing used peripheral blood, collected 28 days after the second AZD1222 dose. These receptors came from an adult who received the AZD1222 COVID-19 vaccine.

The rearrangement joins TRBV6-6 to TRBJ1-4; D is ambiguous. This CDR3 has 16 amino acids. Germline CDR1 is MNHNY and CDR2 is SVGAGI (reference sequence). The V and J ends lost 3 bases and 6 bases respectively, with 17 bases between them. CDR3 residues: CASSYLPAPVDEKLFF. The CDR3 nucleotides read TGTGCCAGCAGTTATCTCCCCGCGCCCGTTGATGAAAAACTGTTTTTT.

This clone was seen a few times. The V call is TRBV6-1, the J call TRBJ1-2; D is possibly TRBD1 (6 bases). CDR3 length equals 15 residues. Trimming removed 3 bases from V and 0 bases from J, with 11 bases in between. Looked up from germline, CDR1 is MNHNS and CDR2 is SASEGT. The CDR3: CASSEDSAANYGYTF. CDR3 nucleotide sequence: TGTGCCAGCAGTGAGGACAGCGCCGCTAACTATGGCTACACCTTC.

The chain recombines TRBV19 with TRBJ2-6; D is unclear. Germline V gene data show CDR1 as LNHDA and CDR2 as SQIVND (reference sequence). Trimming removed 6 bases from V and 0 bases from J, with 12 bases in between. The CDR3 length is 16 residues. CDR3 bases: TGTGCCAGTAGCCCCACACTCGACTCTGGGGCCAACGTCCTGACTTTC. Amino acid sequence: CASSPTLDSGANVLTF.

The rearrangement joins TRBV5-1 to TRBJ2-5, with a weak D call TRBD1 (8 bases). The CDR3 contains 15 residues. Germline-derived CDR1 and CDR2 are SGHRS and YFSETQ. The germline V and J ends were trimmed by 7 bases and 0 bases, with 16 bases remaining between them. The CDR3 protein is CASRLQGGNQETQYF. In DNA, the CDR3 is TGCGCCAGCCGTCTACAGGGGGGGAACCAAGAGACCCAGTACTTC.

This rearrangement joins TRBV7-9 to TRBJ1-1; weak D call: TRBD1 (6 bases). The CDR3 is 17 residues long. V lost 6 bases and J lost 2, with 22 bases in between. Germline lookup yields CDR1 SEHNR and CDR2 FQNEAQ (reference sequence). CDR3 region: CASSSPRGPPNNTEAFF. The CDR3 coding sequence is TGTGCCAGCAGTTCACCCAGGGGTCCGCCAAACAACACTGAAGCTTTCTTT.

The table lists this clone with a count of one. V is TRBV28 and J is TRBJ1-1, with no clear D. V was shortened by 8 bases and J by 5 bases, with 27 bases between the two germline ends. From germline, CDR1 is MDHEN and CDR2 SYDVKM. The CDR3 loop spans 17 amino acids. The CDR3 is CASPPLGLRDARTEAFF. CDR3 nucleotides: TGTGCCAGCCCCCCTCTCGGGCTGCGTGACGCCCGGACTGAAGCTTTCTTT.

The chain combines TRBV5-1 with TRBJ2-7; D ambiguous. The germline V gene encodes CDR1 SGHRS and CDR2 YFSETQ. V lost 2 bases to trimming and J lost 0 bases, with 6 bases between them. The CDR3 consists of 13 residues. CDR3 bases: TGCGCCAGCAGCTTTGAGGTCTCCTACGAGCAGTACTTC. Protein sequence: CASSFEVSYEQYF.

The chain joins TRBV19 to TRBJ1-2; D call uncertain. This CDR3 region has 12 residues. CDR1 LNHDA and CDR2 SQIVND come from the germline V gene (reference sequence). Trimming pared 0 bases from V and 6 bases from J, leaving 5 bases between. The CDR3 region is CASSIDPNGYTF. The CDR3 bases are TGTGCCAGTAGTATAGATCCCAATGGCTACACCTTC.

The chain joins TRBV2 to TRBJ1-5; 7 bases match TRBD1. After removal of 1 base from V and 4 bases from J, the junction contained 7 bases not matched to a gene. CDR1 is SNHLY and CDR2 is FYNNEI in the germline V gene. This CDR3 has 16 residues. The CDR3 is CASSEVGTDMNQPQHF. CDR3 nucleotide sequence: TGTGCCAGCAGTGAAGTAGGGACAGATATGAATCAGCCCCAGCATTTT. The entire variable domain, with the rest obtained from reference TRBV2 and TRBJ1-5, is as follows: EPEVTQTPSHQVTQMGQEVILRCVPISNHLYFYWYRQILGQKVEFLVSFYNNEISEKSEIFDDQFSVERPDGSNFTLKIRSTKLEDSAMYFCASSEVGTDMNQPQHFGDGTRLSIL.

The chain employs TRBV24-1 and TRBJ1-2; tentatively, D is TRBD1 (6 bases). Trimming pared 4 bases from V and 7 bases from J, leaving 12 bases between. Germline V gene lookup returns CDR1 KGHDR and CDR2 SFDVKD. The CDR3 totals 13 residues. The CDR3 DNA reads TGTGCCACCAGTGACGACAGGTCCGCTGGCTACACCTTC. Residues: CATSDDRSAGYTF.

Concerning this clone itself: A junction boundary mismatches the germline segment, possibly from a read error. Here the CDR3 DNA reads TGCGCCCGCAGCCCCCAGGACGGGGGGGGAAAAGGAGATACGCAGTATTTT. It translates to CARSPQDGGGKGDTQYF. The chain links TRBV4-1 to TRBJ2-3; 8 positions match TRBD2. CDR3 size: 17 residues. Germline V gene data show CDR1 as MGHRA and CDR2 as YSYEKL.

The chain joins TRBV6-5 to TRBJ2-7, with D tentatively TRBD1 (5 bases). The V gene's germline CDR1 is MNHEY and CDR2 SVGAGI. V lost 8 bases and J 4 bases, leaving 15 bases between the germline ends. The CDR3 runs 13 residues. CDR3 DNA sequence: TGTGCCAGCGGATACTCAGGGAAATACGAGCAGTACTTC. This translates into CASGYSGKYEQYF.

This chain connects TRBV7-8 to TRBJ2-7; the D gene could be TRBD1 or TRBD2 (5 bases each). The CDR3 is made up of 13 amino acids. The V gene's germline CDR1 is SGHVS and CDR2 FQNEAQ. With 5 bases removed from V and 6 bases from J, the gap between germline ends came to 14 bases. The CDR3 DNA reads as TGTGCCAGCAGCCCCTCCCGGGGACCCGAGCAGTACTTC. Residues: CASSPSRGPEQYF.

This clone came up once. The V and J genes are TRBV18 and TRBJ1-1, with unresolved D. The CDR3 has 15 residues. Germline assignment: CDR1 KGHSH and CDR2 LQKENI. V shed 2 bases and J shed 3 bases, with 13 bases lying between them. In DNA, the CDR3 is TGTGCCAGCTCACCATCGGCCCGAAGGGACACTGAAGCTTTCTTT. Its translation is CASSPSARRDTEAFF.

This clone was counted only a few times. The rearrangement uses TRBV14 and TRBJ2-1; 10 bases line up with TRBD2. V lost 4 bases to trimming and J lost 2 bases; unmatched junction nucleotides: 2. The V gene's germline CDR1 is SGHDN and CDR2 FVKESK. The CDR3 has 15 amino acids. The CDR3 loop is CASSRLAGAYNEQFF. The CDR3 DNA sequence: TGTGCCAGCAGCCGTCTAGCGGGGGCCTACAATGAGCAGTTCTTC.

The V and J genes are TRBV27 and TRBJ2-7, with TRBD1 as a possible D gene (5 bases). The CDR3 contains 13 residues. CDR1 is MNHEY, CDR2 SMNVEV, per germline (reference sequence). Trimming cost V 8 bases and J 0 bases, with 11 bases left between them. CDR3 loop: CASRTPSSYEQYF. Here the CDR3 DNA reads TGTGCCAGCCGGACACCGAGCTCCTACGAGCAGTACTTC.

CDR3 residues: CASSRALAFAGELFF. CDR3 DNA: TGTGCCAGCAGCCGCGCACTAGCGTTTGCCGGGGAGCTGTTTTTT. This chain links TRBV9 with TRBJ2-2; TRBD2 matches at 7 bases. The CDR3 consists of 15 residues. V was clipped by 4 bases and J by 6 bases; unmatched bases: 9. CDR1 and CDR2 (germline): SGDLS, YYNGEE.

The CDR3 protein is CASSSGQGAGGYTF. The CDR3 DNA reads TGTGCCAGCAGCTCTGGACAGGGGGCTGGTGGCTACACCTTC. The chain links TRBV7-3 to TRBJ1-2; 11 bases line up with TRBD1. Germline loops: CDR1 SGHTA, CDR2 FQGTGA. CDR3 length equals 14 residues. The ends lost 4 bases at V and 7 bases at J; junction bases unmatched: 5.

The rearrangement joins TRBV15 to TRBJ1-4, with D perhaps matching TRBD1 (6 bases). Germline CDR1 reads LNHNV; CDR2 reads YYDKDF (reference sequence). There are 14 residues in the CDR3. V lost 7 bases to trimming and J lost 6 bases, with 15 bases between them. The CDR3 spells CATTAGTSDEKLFF. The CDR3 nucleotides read TGTGCCACCACTGCCGGGACATCGGATGAAAAACTGTTTTTT.

The CDR3 DNA follows: TGCACAGGAGGGTACAATGAGCAGTTCTTC. The encoded protein is CTGGYNEQFF. The genes are TRBV29-1 and TRBJ2-1, with D possibly matching TRBD2 (6 bases). CDR3 length equals 10 residues. Looked up from germline, CDR1 is SQVTM and CDR2 is ANQGSEA.

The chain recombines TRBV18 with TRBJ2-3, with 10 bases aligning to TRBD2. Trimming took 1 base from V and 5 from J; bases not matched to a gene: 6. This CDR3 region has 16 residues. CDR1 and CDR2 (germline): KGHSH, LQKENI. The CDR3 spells CASSPQASGSLDTQYF. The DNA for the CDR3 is TGTGCCAGCTCACCACAGGCTAGCGGGAGTTTAGATACGCAGTATTTT. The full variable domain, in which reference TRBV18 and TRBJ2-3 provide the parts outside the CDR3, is NAGVMQNPRHLVRRRGQEARLRCSPMKGHSHVYWYRQLPEEGLKFMVYLQKENIIDESGMPKERFSAEFPKEGPSILRIQQVVRGDSAAYFCASSPQASGSLDTQYFGPGTRLTVL.

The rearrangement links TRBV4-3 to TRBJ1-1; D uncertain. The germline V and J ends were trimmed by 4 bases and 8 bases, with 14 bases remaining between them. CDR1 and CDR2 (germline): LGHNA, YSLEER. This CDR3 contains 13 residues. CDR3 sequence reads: CASSLHLEAEAFF. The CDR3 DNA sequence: TGCGCCAGCAGCCTCCACCTCGAGGCCGAAGCTTTCTTT.

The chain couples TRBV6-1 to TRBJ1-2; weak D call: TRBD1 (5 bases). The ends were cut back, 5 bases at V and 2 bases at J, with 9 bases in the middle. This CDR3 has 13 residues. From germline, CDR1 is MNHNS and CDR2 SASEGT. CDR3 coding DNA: TGTGCCAGCAGTTATGAGGGGAACTATGGCTACACCTTC. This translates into CASSYEGNYGYTF.

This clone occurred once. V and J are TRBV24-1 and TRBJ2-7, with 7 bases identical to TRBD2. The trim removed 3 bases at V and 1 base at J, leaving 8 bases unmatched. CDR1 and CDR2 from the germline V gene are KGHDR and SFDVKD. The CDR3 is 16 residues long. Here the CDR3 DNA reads TGTGCCACCAGTGATACGACCGGGGGGAGATCCTACGAGCAGTACTTC. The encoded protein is CATSDTTGGRSYEQYF.

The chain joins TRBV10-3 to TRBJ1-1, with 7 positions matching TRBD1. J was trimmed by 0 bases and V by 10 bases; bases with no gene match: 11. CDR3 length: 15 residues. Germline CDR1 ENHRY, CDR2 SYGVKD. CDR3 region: CATHDSGTVNTEAFF. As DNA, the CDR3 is TGTGCCACCCACGACTCCGGGACAGTGAACACTGAAGCTTTCTTT.

Here the CDR3 reads CASSYQWGGLGYTF. The CDR3 DNA is TGTGCCAGCAGTTACCAGTGGGGGGGCCTTGGCTACACCTTC. This rearrangement joins TRBV6-5 to TRBJ1-2; D might be TRBD1 (6 bases). V was pared by 2 bases and J by 7 bases, with 14 bases between. The CDR3 consists of 14 residues. The germline V gene encodes CDR1 MNHEY and CDR2 SVGAGI.

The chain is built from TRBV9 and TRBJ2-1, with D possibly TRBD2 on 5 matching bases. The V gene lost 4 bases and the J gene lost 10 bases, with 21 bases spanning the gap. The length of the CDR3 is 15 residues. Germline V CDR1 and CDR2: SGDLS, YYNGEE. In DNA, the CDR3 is TGTGCCAGCAGCAGACCGGACTCCCGAACGGCCGAGCAGTTCTTC. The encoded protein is CASSRPDSRTAEQFF.

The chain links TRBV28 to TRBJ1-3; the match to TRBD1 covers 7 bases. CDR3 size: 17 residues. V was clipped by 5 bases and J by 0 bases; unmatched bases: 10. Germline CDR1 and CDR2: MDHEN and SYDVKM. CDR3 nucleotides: TGTGCCAGCAGTCCAGGGGACAGAGGGCCCTCTGGAAACACCATATATTTT. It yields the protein CASSPGDRGPSGNTIYF.

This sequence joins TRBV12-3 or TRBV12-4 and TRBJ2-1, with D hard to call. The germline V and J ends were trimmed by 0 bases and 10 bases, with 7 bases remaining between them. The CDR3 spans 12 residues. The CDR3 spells CASSLAKREQFF. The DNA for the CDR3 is TGTGCCAGCAGTTTAGCCAAACGGGAGCAGTTCTTC.

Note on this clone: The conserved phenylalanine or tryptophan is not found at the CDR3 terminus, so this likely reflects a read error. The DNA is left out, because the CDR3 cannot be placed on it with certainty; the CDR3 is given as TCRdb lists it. CDR3: CASSRFDPISGLTG. The chain recombines TRBV3-1 (or the pseudogene TRBV3-2) with TRBJ2-2. The CDR3 is 14 residues long, counting both termini. Germline V CDR1 and CDR2: LGHDT, YNNKEL (reference sequence).